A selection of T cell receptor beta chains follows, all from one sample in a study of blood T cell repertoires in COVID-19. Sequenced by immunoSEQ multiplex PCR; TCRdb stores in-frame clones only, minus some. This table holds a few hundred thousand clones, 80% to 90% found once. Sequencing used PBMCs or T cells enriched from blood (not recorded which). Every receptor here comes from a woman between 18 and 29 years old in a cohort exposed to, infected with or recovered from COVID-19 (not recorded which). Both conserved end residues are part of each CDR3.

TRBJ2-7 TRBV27 CASLCRGPFSYEQYF
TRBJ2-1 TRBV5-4 CASSLAGGQGAREQFF
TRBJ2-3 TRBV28 CASSFAGQGFADTQYF
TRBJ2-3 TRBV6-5 CASAAATATDTQYF
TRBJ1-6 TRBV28 CASSEGQGENPFRALHF
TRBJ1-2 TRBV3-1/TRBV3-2 CASSQSVRGWYGYTF
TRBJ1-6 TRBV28 CASSLAGTGSILPLHF
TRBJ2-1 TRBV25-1 CASGRRYNEQFF
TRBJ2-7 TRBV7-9 CASSLELAGDEQYF
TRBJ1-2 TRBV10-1 CASRLQALYGYTF
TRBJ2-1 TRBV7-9 CASSLRWGGSNEQFF
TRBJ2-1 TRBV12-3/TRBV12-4 CASRNTNREQFF
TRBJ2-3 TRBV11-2 CASSSGTGSLADTQYF
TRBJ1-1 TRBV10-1 CASSESWQRNTEAFF
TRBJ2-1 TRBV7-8 CASSLGTGSASFYNEQFF